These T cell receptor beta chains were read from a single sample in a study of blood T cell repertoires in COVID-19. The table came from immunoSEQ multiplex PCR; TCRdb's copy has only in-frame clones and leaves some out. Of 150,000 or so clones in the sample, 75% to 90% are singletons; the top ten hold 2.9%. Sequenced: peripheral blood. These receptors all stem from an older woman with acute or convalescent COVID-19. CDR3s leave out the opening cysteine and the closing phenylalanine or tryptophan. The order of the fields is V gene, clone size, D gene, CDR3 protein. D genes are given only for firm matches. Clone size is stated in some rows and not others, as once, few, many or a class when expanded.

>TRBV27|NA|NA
ASSRNRQQYYEQY
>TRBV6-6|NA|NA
ASRFTGKNTEAF
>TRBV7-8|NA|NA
ASSSPGEQY
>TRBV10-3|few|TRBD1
AISSDDPGTGAYEQY
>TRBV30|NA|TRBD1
AWSVRIGTGGLVEQY
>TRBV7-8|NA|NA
ASTPRARGTDTQY
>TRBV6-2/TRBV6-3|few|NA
ASRLGGYNSPLH
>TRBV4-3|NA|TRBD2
ASSVSGTSGPSSYNEQF
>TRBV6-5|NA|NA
ASSSGGVVNTEAF
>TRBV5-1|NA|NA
ASTGRLAGPPGEQF
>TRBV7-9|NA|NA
ASSAVGESKNIQY
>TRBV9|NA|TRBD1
ASSGDRWDDIQY
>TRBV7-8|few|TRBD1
ASSLAPPGQGAGYT
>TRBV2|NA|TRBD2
ASRGEGLVSSYNEQF
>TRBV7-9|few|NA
ASSLGGGPGYGYT
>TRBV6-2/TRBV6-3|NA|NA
ASSLRAANTGELF
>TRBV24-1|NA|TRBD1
ATSETGTGGLETQY
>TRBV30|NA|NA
AWSLLYGYT
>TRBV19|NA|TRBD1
ASMGQINSPLH
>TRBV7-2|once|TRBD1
ASSAGQGGNTIY